A single T cell receptor beta chain is shown here with its context. Repertoires were generated with immunoSEQ multiplex PCR, while TCRdb's copy carries only in-frame clones and drops some. The sample lists roughly 290,000 clones, around four fifths occurring once. The CDR3 covers 15 residues. CDR1 is MNHEY, CDR2 SMNVEV, per germline (reference sequence). Trimming cost V 8 bases and J 5 bases; bases outside gene matches: 14. This specimen belongs to a study of blood T cell repertoires in COVID-19. Study-level information: Spain, Italy and the United States supplied samples that represented acute and convalescent COVID-19.

Input material: peripheral blood. The gene calls are TRBV27 and TRBJ1-2, with 7 bases aligning to TRBD1. The TCR originated in a woman aged 50 to 60 with active or convalescent COVID-19. CDR3 DNA sequence: TGTGCCAGCCCCTGGAGGGGGCACACCAGGTATGGCTACACCTTC. This translates into CASPWRGHTRYGYTF.